This T cell receptor beta chain was observed in a study of T-cell reconstitution after alpha-beta-depleted transplantation in children. Preparation of the TCRbeta library involved a method that used unique molecular identifiers. TCRdb re-analysed the PCR reads in MiXCR, keeping a single row per CDR3 protein. The profile shows around 600,000 distinct CDR3 sequences, roughly a tenth of them singletons. Trimming pared 8 bases from V and 4 bases from J, leaving 8 bases between. The germline CDR1 and CDR2 sequences are MNHEY and SVGEGT. This CDR3 has 12 residues. The rearrangement joins TRBV6-2 or TRBV6-3 to TRBJ2-2; no reliable D call. The sample in question was PBMCs from the stem cell graft donor, obtained from the stem cell graft. This clonotype was obtained from a human donor who donated a stem cell graft to a child with acute myeloid leukemia. The CDR3 DNA follows: TGTGCCAGCGGTAGAACCACCGGGGAGCTGTTTTTT. This encodes CASGRTTGELFF.